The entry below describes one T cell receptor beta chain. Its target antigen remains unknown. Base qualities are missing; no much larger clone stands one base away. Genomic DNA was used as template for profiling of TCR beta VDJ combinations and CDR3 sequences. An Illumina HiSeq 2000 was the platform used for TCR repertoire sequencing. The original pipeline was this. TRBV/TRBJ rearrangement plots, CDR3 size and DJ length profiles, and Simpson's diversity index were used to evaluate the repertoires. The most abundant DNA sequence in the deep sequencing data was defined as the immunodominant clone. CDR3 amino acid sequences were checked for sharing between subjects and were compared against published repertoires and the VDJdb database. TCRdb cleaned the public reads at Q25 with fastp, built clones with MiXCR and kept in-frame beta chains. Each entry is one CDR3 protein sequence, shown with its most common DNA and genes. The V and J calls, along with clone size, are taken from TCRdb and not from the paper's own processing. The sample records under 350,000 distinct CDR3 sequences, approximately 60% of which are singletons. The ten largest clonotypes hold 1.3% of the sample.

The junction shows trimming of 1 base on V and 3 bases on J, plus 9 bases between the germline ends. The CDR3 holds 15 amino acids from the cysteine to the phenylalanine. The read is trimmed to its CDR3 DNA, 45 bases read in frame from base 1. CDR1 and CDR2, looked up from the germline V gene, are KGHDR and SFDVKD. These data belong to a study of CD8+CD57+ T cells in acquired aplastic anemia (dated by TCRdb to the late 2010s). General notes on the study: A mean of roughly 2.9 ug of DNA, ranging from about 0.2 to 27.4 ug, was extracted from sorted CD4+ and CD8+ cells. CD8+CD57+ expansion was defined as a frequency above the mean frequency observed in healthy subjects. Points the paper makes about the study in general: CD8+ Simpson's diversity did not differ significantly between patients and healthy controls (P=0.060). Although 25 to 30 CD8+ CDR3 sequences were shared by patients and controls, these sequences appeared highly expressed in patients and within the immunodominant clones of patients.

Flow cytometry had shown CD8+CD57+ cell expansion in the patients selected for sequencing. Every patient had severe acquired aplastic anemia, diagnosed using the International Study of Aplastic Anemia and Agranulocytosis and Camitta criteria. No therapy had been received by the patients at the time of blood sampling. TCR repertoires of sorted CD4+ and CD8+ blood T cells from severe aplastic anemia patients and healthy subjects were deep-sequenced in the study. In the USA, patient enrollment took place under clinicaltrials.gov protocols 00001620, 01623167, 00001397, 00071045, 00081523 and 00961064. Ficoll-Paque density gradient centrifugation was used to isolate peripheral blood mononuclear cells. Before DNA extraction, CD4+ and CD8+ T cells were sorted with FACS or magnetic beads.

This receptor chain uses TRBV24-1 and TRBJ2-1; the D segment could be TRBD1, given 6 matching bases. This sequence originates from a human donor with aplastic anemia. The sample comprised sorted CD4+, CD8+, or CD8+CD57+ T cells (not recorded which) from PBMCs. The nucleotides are TGTGCCACCAGTGATTTCAGGGGTCTCTACAATGAGCAGTTCTTC. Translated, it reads CATSDFRGLYNEQFF.